A single sample gave rise to the 14 T cell receptor beta chains below, sequenced in a study of OX40 agonist ivuxolimab in advanced cancers. Profiled with immunoSEQ multiplex PCR; TCRdb holds only in-frame clones, not every one. The data contain about 88,000 clones, approximately 85% of them singletons. Specimen: CD4+ or CD8+ T cells sorted from blood, collected in a trial of the OX40 agonist ivuxolimab. The receptors shown here come from an adult with an advanced solid tumor such as melanoma, head and neck, liver or kidney cancer.

The gene calls are TRBV5-5 and TRBJ2-3, with a weak D call TRBD2 (5 bases). The germline V gene encodes CDR1 SGHKS and CDR2 YYEKEE (reference sequence). This CDR3 is built from 18 residues. V lost 0 bases and J lost 0, with 17 bases in between. CDR3 protein: CASSLAPSPAASTDTQYF. The CDR3 nucleotides read TGTGCCAGCAGCTTGGCCCCTAGCCCCGCAGCAAGCACAGATACGCAGTATTTT.

The chain links TRBV27 to TRBJ2-3, with 12 bases aligning to TRBD2. V lost 6 bases to trimming and J lost 5 bases; unmatched junction nucleotides: 9. The CDR3 covers 16 residues. CDR1 is MNHEY and CDR2 is SMNVEV in the germline V gene (reference sequence). The CDR3 nucleotides read TGTGCCAGCAGATCTAGCGGGGGGGAGGAGTTAGATACGCAGTATTTT. It yields the protein CASRSSGGEELDTQYF.

The chain carries TRBV7-3 and TRBJ1-5; 7 bases are shared with TRBD1. V lost 5 bases and J lost 8; bases outside the gene matches: 12. The CDR3 runs to 15 residues. The V gene's germline CDR1 is SGHTA and CDR2 FQGTGA. Written as DNA, the CDR3 is TGTGCCAGCAGCGAAGGGGTGACAGGGACGGAGCCCCAGCATTTT. This encodes CASSEGVTGTEPQHF.

This sequence joins TRBV28 and TRBJ1-5; no clear D gene. Trimming took 7 bases from V and 3 from J, leaving 10 bases between them. This CDR3 has 13 amino acids. CDR1 and CDR2 from the germline V gene are MDHEN and SYDVKM. In DNA form, the CDR3 reads TGTGCCAGCACCGCCGGGAACAATCAGCCCCAGCATTTT. The encoded protein is CASTAGNNQPQHF.

This chain joins TRBV6-5 and TRBJ2-7; D might be TRBD2 (6 bases). Looked up from germline, CDR1 is MNHEY and CDR2 is SVGAGI. The ends were cut back, 7 bases at V and 6 bases at J, with 16 bases in the middle. CDR3 length: 13 amino acids. Written as DNA, the CDR3 is TGTGCCAGCACCATACTCATCGGGGGCGAGCAGTACTTC. Protein sequence: CASTILIGGEQYF.

This chain uses TRBV20-1 with TRBJ2-1; D unclear. Between the trimmed V and J ends, which lost 8 bases and 8 bases, there was a span of 13 bases. Germline-derived CDR1 and CDR2 are DFQATT and SNEGSKA (reference sequence). This CDR3 is built from 11 residues. This CDR3 is CSTESVDEQFF. CDR3 DNA sequence: TGCAGTACCGAGTCGGTCGATGAGCAGTTCTTC.

The chain has TRBV5-1 and TRBJ2-3; D unclear. Germline CDR1 SGHRS, CDR2 YFSETQ. The CDR3 is 13 residues long. Trimming cost V 0 bases and J 4 bases, with 6 bases left between them. This CDR3 reads CASSLGTPDTQYF. For the CDR3, the DNA is TGCGCCAGCAGCTTGGGAACCCCAGATACGCAGTATTTT.

The CDR3 protein is CSVGGTEQETQYF. In nucleotides, the CDR3 is TGCAGCGTTGGGGGGACAGAACAAGAGACCCAGTACTTC. This sequence joins TRBV29-1 and TRBJ2-5, with 7 bases that match TRBD1. CDR1 is SQVTM, CDR2 ANQGSEA, per germline. Losses at the gene ends were 4 bases for V and 2 bases for J; bases not matched to a gene: 4. The CDR3 loop spans 13 amino acids.

The chain is built from TRBV5-4 and TRBJ1-1, with TRBD1 matching over 7 bases. Germline CDR1 reads SGHNT; CDR2 reads YYREEE (reference sequence). The CDR3 contains 18 residues. V was pared by 2 bases and J by 4 bases, with 17 bases of the junction left unmatched. The CDR3 coding sequence is TGTGCCAGCAGCTTAGGAGGGCAGGGGGGGTTCTCGGTCACTGAAGCTTTCTTT. Translation: CASSLGGQGGFSVTEAFF.

The rearrangement joins TRBV7-8 to TRBJ1-2, with D tentatively TRBD1 (5 bases). Germline assignment: CDR1 SGHVS and CDR2 FQNEAQ. CDR3 length equals 14 residues. V was shortened by 3 bases and J by 7 bases, with 15 bases between the two germline ends. CDR3 nucleotides: TGTGCCAGCAGCTTTGGCAGTAGTACAGGTGGCTACACCTTC. This gives the protein CASSFGSSTGGYTF. Combining the CDR3 with reference TRBV7-8 and TRBJ1-2 gives the whole variable domain GAGVSQSPRYKVAKRGQDVALRCDPISGHVSLFWYQQALGQGPEFLTYFQNEAQLDKSGLPSDRFFAERPEGSVSTLKIQRTQQEDSAVYLCASSFGSSTGGYTFGSGTRLTVV.

V and J are TRBV27 and TRBJ2-1; TRBD2 matches 7 bases. J was trimmed by 7 bases and V by 9 bases; bases with no gene match: 9. Germline CDR1 is MNHEY and CDR2 is SMNVEV (reference sequence). CDR3 size: 13 residues. CDR3: CARGREGVNEQFF. The DNA of the CDR3 is TGTGCCAGGGGGAGGGAGGGAGTGAATGAGCAGTTCTTC.

This chain connects TRBV30 to TRBJ2-1; D is unclear. Trimming shortened V by 3 bases and J by 0 bases, and 15 bases separated the two germline ends. The CDR3 spans 16 residues. CDR1 and CDR2 (germline): GTSNPN, SVGIG (reference sequence). CDR3 nucleotides: TGTGCCTGGAGGGTGGGCTACGGCCTCTCCTACAATGAGCAGTTCTTC. This sequence encodes CAWRVGYGLSYNEQFF. Variable domain in full (rest from reference TRBV30 and TRBJ2-1): SQTIHQWPATLVQPVGSPLSLECTVEGTSNPNLYWYRQAAGRGLQLLFYSVGIGQISSEVPQNLSASRPQDRQFILSSKKLLLSDSGFYLCAWRVGYGLSYNEQFFGPGTRLTVL.

The table lists this clone with a count of one. This rearrangement joins TRBV19 to TRBJ2-7, with 9 bases matching TRBD2. V lost 5 bases to trimming and J lost 5 bases; unmatched junction nucleotides: 10. Germline V CDR1 and CDR2: LNHDA, SQIVND (reference sequence). The CDR3 covers 15 residues. CDR3 region: CASSSGSSGTHEQYF. As DNA, the CDR3 is TGTGCCAGTAGTTCGGGGTCTAGCGGGACCCACGAGCAGTACTTC.

This rearrangement joins TRBV21-1 to TRBJ1-4; the table calls TRBD1, which could not be checked here. TRBV21-1 is a documented pseudogene. This CDR3 region has 16 residues. CDR3 bases: TGTGCCAGCAGCCCTGGACAGGGGTTAACTAATGAAAAACTGTTTTTT. The encoded protein is CASSPGQGLTNEKLFF.